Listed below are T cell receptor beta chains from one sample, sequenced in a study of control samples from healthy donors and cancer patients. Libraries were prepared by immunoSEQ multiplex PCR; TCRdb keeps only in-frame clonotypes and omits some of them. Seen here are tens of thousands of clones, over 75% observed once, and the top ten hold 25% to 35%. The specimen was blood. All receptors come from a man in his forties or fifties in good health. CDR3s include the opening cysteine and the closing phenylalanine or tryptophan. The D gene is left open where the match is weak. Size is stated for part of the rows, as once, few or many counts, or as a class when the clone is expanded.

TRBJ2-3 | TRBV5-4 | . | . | TGTGCCAGCAGCTTGGGCAGGAGGGTAGATACGCAGTATTTT | CASSLGRRVDTQYF
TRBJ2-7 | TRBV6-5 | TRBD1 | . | TGTGCCAGCAATATAGGACAGGGAGGCGAGCAGTACTTC | CASNIGQGGEQYF
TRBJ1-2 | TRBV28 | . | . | TGTGCCAGCAGTTCAAAGGCAGGGAACTATGGCTACACCTTC | CASSSKAGNYGYTF
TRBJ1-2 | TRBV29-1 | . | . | TGCAGCGCCGAATTAATACAGGGCGGCTACACCTTC | CSAELIQGGYTF
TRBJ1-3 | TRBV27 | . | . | TGTGCCAGCGGCCGCGGGGGTTCTGGAAACACCATATATTTT | CASGRGGSGNTIYF
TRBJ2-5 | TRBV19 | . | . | TGTGCCAGTAGTACGGAGGGCGGTCAAGAGACCCAGTACTTC | CASSTEGGQETQYF
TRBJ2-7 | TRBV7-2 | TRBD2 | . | TGTGCCAGCAGCTTAGCTGGGACTAGCGACTACGAGCAGTACTTC | CASSLAGTSDYEQYF
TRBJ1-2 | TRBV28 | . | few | TGTGCCAGCAGTCTTCCCCAGGAACAGGATAACTATGGCTACACCTTC | CASSLPQEQDNYGYTF
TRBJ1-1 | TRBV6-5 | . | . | TGTGCCAGCAGTTATGGGGACCCGAGCACTGAAGCTTTCTTT | CASSYGDPSTEAFF
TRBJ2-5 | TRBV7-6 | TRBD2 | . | TGTGCCAGCAGCCAGAAGACTAGCGGTAAACAAGAGACCCAGTACTTC | CASSQKTSGKQETQYF
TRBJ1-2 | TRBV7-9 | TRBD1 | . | TGTGCCAGTAGCGACAGGGGCGCGGAGTATGGCTACACCTTC | CASSDRGAEYGYTF
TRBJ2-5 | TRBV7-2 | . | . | TGTGCCAGCAGCCGGGGATCCCAAGAGACCCAGTACTTC | CASSRGSQETQYF
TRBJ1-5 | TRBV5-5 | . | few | TGTGCCAGCAGCTTGATCGGGGTTAGCAATCAGCCCCAGCATTTT | CASSLIGVSNQPQHF
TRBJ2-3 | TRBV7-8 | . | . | TGTGCCAGCAGAGCTAAGCGGACTAGCACAGATACGCAGTATTTT | CASRAKRTSTDTQYF
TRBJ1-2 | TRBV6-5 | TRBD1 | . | TGTGCCAGCAGCCTCCCTGACAGGGTTGGCTACACCTTC | CASSLPDRVGYTF
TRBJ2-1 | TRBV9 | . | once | TGTGCCAGCAGCGGACAGGAATCGGGGTATGGGCTGAATGAGCAGTTCTTC | CASSGQESGYGLNEQFF
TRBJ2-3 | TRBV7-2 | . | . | TGTGCCAGCAGCTTAGGCGTACTGGGCCTGTATTTT | CASSLGVLGLYF
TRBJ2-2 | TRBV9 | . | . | TGTGCCAGCAGCGTAGATGTGAGGGAAACCGGGGAGCTGTTTTTT | CASSVDVRETGELFF
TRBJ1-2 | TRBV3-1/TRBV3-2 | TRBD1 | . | TGTGCCAGCAGCGCCGGACAGGGAGGATATGGCTACACCTTC | CASSAGQGGYGYTF
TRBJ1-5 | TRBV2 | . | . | TGTGCCAGCAGTCAACAGGGCAATCAGCCCCAGCATTTT | CASSQQGNQPQHF
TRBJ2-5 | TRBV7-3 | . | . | TGTGCCAGCAGCCCTGGGGACATGCGTCAAGAGACCCAGTACTTC | CASSPGDMRQETQYF
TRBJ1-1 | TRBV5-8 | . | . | TGTGCCAGCAGCCCAACAGGGAGGAGAACTGAAGCTTTCTTT | CASSPTGRRTEAFF
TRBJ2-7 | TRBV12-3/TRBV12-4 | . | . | TGTGCCAGCAGTTTAGTGGATACCTACGAGCAGTACTTC | CASSLVDTYEQYF
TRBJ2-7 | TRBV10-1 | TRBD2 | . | TGCGCCAGCAGTGGGGGACTAGCGGGAACGGCGTACTTC | CASSGGLAGTAYF
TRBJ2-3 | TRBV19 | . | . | TGTGCCAGTAGTATAGTGGCATGGGGAGATACGCAGTATTTT | CASSIVAWGDTQYF
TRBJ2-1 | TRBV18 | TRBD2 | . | TGTGCCAGCTTAGGACTAGCGGGATTTTACAATGAGCAGTTCTTC | CASLGLAGFYNEQFF
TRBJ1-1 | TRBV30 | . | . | TGTGCCTGGAGTGTAAAGTTAGGGTTACCTGAAGCTTTCTTT | CAWSVKLGLPEAFF
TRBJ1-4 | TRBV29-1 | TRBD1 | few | TGCAGCGCCGGACAGGGGAGGAAACTGTTTTTT | CSAGQGRKLFF
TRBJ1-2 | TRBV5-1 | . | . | TGCGCCAGCAGCTCCCCTGAGGGGTCGAACTATGGCTACACCTTC | CASSSPEGSNYGYTF
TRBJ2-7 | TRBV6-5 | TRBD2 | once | TGTGCCAGCACCGGGACTAGCGGGAGGGGCTACGAGCAGTACTTC | CASTGTSGRGYEQYF
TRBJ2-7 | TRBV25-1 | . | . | TGTGCCAGCAGTGAATATATGGGCCAGGGTAGGGACGAGCAGTACTTC | CASSEYMGQGRDEQYF
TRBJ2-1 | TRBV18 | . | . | TGTGCCAGCTCACCAGGCTTCGATGAGCAGTTCTTC | CASSPGFDEQFF
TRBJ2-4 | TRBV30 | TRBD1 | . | TGTGCCTGGAGTGGGGGTCTAACCGGGACAGGTGGGGGAATTCAGTACTTC | CAWSGGLTGTGGGIQYF
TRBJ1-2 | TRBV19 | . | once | TGTGCCAGTAGTCCCTACAGGGCCACTAACTATGGCTACACCTTC | CASSPYRATNYGYTF
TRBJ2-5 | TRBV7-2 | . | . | TGTGCCAGCAGCTTGGGCAGCCAAGAGACCCAGTACTTC | CASSLGSQETQYF
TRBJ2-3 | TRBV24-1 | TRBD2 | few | TGTGCCACCAGTGATCCGAACCCCTCACTAGCGGGGGGGGGCACAGATACGCAGTATTTT | CATSDPNPSLAGGGTDTQYF
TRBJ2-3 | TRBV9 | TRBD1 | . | TGTGCCAGCAGCGCCCAAGGGGGCGGGCGCACAGATACGCAGTATTTT | CASSAQGGGRTDTQYF
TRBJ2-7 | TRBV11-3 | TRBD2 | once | TGTGCCAGCAGCCCTCAGGGACTAGCGGAAAACGAGCAGTACTTC | CASSPQGLAENEQYF
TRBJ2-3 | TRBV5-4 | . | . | TGTGCCAGCAGCCGAAGACGAGAATATACGCAGTATTTT | CASSRRREYTQYF
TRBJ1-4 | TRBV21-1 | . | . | TGTGCCAGCAGCAAAGTTATGAAAGGACAGGACGTTAATGAAAAACTGTTTTTT | CASSKVMKGQDVNEKLFF
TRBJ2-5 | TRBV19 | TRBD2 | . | TGTGCCAGTAGTATACTAGCGGGAGAGACCCAGTACTTC | CASSILAGETQYF
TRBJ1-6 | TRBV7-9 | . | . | TGTGCCAGCAGCTTAGGAGAGATTTCACCCCTCCACTTT | CASSLGEISPLHF
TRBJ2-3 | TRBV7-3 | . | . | TGTGCCAGCAGCGTAGGACAGTCTAGCACAGATACGCAGTATTTT | CASSVGQSSTDTQYF
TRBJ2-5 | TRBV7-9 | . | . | TGTGCCAGCAGCTCCGGGACCACCCTCCTGCAAGAGACCCAGTACTTC | CASSSGTTLLQETQYF
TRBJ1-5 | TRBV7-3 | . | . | TGTGCCAGCAGCTCAGGGGTAGGCAATCAGCCCCAGCATTTT | CASSSGVGNQPQHF
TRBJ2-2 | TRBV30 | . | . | TGTGCCTGGAGTCTTATAGACACCGGGGAGCTGTTTTTT | CAWSLIDTGELFF
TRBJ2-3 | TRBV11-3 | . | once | TGTGCCAGCAGCTTAAAGCAGGGGAGAATTGGCACAGATACGCAGTATTTT | CASSLKQGRIGTDTQYF
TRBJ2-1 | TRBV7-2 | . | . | TGTGCCAGCAGCTTAGCGACAGGTTCCTACAATGAGCAGTTCTTC | CASSLATGSYNEQFF
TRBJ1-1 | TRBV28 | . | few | TGTGCCAGCAGTTTCGGCAGGGTGAACACTGAAGCTTTCTTT | CASSFGRVNTEAFF
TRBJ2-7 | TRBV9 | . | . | TGTGCCAGCAGCAGGGGGGCGGAAGAATACGAGCAGTACTTC | CASSRGAEEYEQYF
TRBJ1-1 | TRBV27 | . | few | TGTGCCAGCAGTTTAGGAGGACGCATACACACTGAAGCTTTCTTT | CASSLGGRIHTEAFF
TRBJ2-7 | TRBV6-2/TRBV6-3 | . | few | TGTGCCAGCAGTTTATCTAGGGGAGAGCAGTACTTC | CASSLSRGEQYF
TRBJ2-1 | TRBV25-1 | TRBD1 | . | TGTGCCAGCGGCACCGGGACAGGGGGTTACAATGAGCAGTTCTTC | CASGTGTGGYNEQFF
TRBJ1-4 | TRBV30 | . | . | TGTGCCTGGTCTTACGCGGGGGGCTCTAATGAAAAACTGTTTTTT | CAWSYAGGSNEKLFF
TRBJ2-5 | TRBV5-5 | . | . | TGTGCCAGCAGCTATAGTCAAGAGACCCAGTACTTC | CASSYSQETQYF